The 14 T cell receptor beta chains below were found in one sample sequenced in a study of technical replicates of blood from a handful of donors. This table comes from immunoSEQ multiplex PCR, and its TCRdb copy is limited to in-frame clones, with some not included. The sample records some 94,000 clones, 90% to 96% being singletons. The specimen was T cells isolated from PBMCs. These receptors all come from a human donor in good health.

This chain joins TRBV4-2 and TRBJ2-1, with TRBD2 matching over 7 bases. V was clipped by 1 base and J by 5 bases; unmatched bases: 11. Germline CDR1 reads LGHNA; CDR2 reads YNFKEQ. There are 17 residues in the CDR3. CDR3 in DNA: TGTGCCAGCAGCCAAGGTAGCGGGCTCGTTCGCAACAATGAGCAGTTCTTC. Translated, it gives CASSQGSGLVRNNEQFF.

V and J are TRBV5-1 and TRBJ1-1; 9 nucleotides match TRBD1. V lost 2 bases, J lost 1 base, and 6 bases stayed unmatched. Germline V gene sequence: CDR1 SGHRS, CDR2 YFSETQ. CDR3 size: 16 residues. CDR3 protein: CASSFTGQGKNTEAFF. CDR3 nucleotides: TGCGCCAGCAGCTTTACGGGACAGGGCAAGAACACTGAAGCTTTCTTT.

The chain joins TRBV28 to TRBJ2-5, with 7 bases identical to TRBD1. The CDR3 contains 15 residues. Germline V gives CDR1 MDHEN, CDR2 SYDVKM. J gave up 2 bases and V 6 bases, and 9 bases lay outside the gene matches. CDR3 nucleotides: TGTGCCAGCAGATCACTCCCGACAGGGCAAGAGACCCAGTACTTC. Protein: CASRSLPTGQETQYF. Filled out from reference TRBV28 and TRBJ2-5, the complete variable domain reads DVKVTQSSRYLVKRTGEKVFLECVQDMDHENMFWYRQDPGLGLRLIYFSYDVKMKEKGDIPEGYSVSREKKERFSLILESASTNQTSMYLCASRSLPTGQETQYFGPGTRLLVL.

The chain carries TRBV2 and TRBJ2-2; 7 bases align to TRBD2. The CDR3 has 14 residues. Germline CDR1 reads SNHLY; CDR2 reads FYNNEI. The trim removed 6 bases at V and 3 bases at J, leaving 4 bases unmatched. CDR3 amino acids: CASRPLADTGELFF. DNA of the CDR3: TGTGCCAGCAGACCCCTAGCGGACACCGGGGAGCTGTTTTTT.

Only one count was recorded for this clone. The chain combines TRBV5-6 with TRBJ2-4; 8 positions match TRBD1. Germline CDR1 SGHDT, CDR2 YYEEEE. The CDR3 runs 15 residues. After removal of 2 bases from V and 15 bases from J, the junction contained 16 bases not matched to a gene. The CDR3 region is CASSFNYDNPGGLYF. The CDR3 nucleotides are TGTGCCAGCAGCTTCAATTACGACAATCCAGGGGGCTTGTACTTC.

The chain uses TRBV7-6 and TRBJ2-7, with 10 nucleotides matching TRBD2. The CDR3 spans 16 residues. The germline CDR1 and CDR2 sequences are SGHVS and FNYEAQ. V shed 1 base, J shed 0 bases, and the junction held 3 bases outside the gene matches. The DNA for the CDR3 is TGTGCCAGCAGCTTAGAGGCTAGCGGGAGCTCCTACGAGCAGTACTTC. Residues: CASSLEASGSSYEQYF.

The rearrangement links TRBV6-1 to TRBJ2-5; D not resolved. V gave up 6 bases and J gave up 9 bases, with 14 bases separating them. CDR1 is MNHNS and CDR2 is SASEGT in the germline V gene. The CDR3 is made up of 12 amino acids. The CDR3 reads CASRVSVVPQYF. DNA for the CDR3: TGTGCCAGCAGAGTATCGGTCGTGCCCCAGTACTTC.

V usage is TRBV11-3 and J usage is TRBJ1-1; D may be TRBD1 (5 bases). Trimming cost V 3 bases and J 4 bases, with 12 bases left between them. Germline CDR1 reads SGHNT; CDR2 reads YENEEA. CDR3 length equals 14 residues. DNA of the CDR3: TGTGCCAGCAGCTTCAGGGAGGGTAGCACTGAAGCTTTCTTT. This encodes CASSFREGSTEAFF.

The rearrangement links TRBV11-2 to TRBJ2-2; no clear D. This CDR3 has 13 residues. V lost 3 bases to trimming and J lost 4 bases, with 6 bases between them. The germline gives CDR1 SGHAT, CDR2 FQNNGV. CDR3 residues: CASSLTFTGELFF. The CDR3 region has the DNA TGTGCCAGCAGCTTGACTTTCACCGGGGAGCTGTTTTTT.

This clone was seen a single time. The V gene is TRBV19, the J gene TRBJ1-2; D uncertain. CDR1 LNHDA and CDR2 SQIVND come from the germline V gene (reference sequence). Trimming removed 8 bases from V and 4 bases from J, with 11 bases in between. The CDR3 is made up of 12 amino acids. CDR3 DNA: TGTGCCAGTTCGGAGGGCCCCTATGGCTACACCTTC. Amino acids: CASSEGPYGYTF.

This chain links TRBV5-6 with TRBJ2-7; a weak D match, TRBD2 (6 bases). This CDR3 has 15 residues. V was trimmed by 4 bases and J by 4 bases, leaving 18 bases between them. Germline lookup yields CDR1 SGHDT and CDR2 YYEEEE. The CDR3 loop reads CASSPNTGLLYEQYF. The CDR3 DNA reads TGTGCCAGCAGCCCCAATACGGGACTTCTATACGAGCAGTACTTC. The full variable domain, completed using reference TRBV5-6 and TRBJ2-7, is DAGVTQSPTHLIKTRGQQVTLRCSPKSGHDTVSWYQQALGQGPQFIFQYYEEEERQRGNFPDRFSGHQFPNYSSELNVNALLLGDSALYLCASSPNTGLLYEQYFGPGTRLTVT.

J is TRBJ1-5 and V is TRBV7-6; no clear D gene. Trimming stripped 1 base from V and 0 bases from J, with 4 bases between. This CDR3 spans 14 amino acids. Per the germline V gene, CDR1 is SGHVS and CDR2 is FNYEAQ. CDR3 region: CASSLGASNQPQHF. The CDR3 DNA reads TGTGCCAGCAGCTTAGGGGCTAGCAATCAGCCCCAGCATTTT. The full variable domain, completed using reference TRBV7-6 and TRBJ1-5, is GAGVSQSPRYKVTKRGQDVALRCDPISGHVSLYWYRQALGQGPEFLTYFNYEAQQDKSGLPNDRFSAERPEGSISTLTIQRTEQRDSAMYRCASSLGASNQPQHFGDGTRLSIL.

This clone was detected once. This sequence joins TRBV19 and TRBJ2-7; 9 bases fit TRBD1. V lost 5 bases, J lost 2 bases, and 16 bases stayed unmatched. Looked up from germline, CDR1 is LNHDA and CDR2 is SQIVND (reference sequence). The CDR3 contains 18 residues. CDR3 sequence: CASSEKLTGTGRTYEQYF. The CDR3 coding sequence is TGTGCCAGTAGTGAAAAACTGACCGGGACAGGGAGAACCTACGAGCAGTACTTC.

The chain links TRBV25-1 to TRBJ1-5; D gene uncertain. V was trimmed by 8 bases and J by 0 bases, leaving 5 bases between them. In germline, CDR1 is MGHDK, CDR2 SYGVNS. CDR3 length equals 12 residues. For the CDR3, the DNA is TGTGCCAGCGGCGGTAGCAATCAGCCCCAGCATTTT. Translated, it gives CASGGSNQPQHF.